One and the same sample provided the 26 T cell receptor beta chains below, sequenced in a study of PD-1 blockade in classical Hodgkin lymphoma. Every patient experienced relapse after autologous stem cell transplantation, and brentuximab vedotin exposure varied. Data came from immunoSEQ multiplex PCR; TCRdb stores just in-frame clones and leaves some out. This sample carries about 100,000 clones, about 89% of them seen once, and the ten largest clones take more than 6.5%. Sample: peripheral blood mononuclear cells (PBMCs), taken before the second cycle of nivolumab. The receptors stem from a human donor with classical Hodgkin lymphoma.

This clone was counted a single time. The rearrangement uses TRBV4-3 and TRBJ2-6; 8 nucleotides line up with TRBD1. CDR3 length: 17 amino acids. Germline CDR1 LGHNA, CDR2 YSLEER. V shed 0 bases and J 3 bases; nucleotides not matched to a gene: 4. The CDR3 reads CASSQDQGANGANVLTF. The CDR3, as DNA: TGCGCCAGCAGCCAAGACCAGGGGGCGAATGGGGCCAACGTCCTGACTTTC.

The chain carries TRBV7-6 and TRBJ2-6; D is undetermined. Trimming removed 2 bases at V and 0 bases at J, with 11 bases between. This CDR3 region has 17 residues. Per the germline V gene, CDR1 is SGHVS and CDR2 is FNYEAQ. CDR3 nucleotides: TGTGCCAGCAGCTTATTGGGTGAAGGCTCTGGGGCCAACGTCCTGACTTTC. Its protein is CASSLLGEGSGANVLTF.

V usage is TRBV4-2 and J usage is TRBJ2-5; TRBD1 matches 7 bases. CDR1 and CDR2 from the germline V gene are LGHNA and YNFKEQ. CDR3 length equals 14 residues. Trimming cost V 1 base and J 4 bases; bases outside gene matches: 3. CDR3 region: CASSQVTGVETQYF. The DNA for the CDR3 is TGTGCCAGCAGCCAAGTAACAGGGGTAGAGACCCAGTACTTC.

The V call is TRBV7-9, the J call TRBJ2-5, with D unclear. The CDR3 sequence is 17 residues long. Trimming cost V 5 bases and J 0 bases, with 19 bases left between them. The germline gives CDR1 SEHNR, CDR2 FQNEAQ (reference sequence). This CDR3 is CASSHRRAARYQETQYF. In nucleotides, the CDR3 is TGTGCCAGCAGCCACCGTCGAGCTGCTCGTTACCAAGAGACCCAGTACTTC.

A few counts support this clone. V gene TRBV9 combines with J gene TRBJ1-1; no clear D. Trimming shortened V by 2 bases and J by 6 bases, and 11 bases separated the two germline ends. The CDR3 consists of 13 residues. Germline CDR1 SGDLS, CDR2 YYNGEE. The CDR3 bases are TGTGCCAGCAGCGTCCAAGGGCGGTCTGAAGCTTTCTTT. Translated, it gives CASSVQGRSEAFF.

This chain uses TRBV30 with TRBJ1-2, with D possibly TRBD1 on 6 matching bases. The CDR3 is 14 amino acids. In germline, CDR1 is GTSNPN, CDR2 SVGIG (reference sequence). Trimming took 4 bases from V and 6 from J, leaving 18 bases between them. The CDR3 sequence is CAWTSKGGGDGYTF. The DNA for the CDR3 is TGTGCCTGGACCTCTAAGGGGGGGGGCGATGGCTACACCTTC.

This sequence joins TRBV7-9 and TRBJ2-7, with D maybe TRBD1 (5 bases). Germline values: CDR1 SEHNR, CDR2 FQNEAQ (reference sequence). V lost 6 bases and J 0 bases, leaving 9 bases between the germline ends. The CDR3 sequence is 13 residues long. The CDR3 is CASRDSLSYEQYF. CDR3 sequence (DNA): TGTGCCAGCAGAGACAGTCTCTCCTACGAGCAGTACTTC.

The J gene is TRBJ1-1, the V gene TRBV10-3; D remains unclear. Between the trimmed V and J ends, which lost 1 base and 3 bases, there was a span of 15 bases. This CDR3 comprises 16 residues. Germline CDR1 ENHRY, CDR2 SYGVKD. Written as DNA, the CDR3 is TGTGCCATCAGTGAGTGGTTAATGAGGGAGGACACTGAAGCTTTCTTT. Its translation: CAISEWLMREDTEAFF.

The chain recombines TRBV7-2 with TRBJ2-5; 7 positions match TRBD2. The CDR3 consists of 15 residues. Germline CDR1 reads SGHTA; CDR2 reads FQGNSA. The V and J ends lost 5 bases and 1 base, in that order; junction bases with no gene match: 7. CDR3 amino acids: CASSRTWGGQETQYF. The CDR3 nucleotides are TGTGCCAGCAGCCGGACTTGGGGGGGCCAAGAGACCCAGTACTTC. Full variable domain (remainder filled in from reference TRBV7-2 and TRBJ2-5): GAGVSQSPSNKVTEKGKDVELRCDPISGHTALYWYRQSLGQGLEFLIYFQGNSAPDKSGLPSDRFSAERTGGSVSTLTIQRTQQEDSAVYLCASSRTWGGQETQYFGPGTRLLVL.

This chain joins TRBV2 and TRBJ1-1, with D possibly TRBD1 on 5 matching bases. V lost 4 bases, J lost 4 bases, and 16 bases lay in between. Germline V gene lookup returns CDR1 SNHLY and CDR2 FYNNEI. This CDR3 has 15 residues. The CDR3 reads CASSVSGHGGTEAFF. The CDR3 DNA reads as TGTGCCAGCAGTGTATCCGGACACGGGGGCACTGAAGCTTTCTTT. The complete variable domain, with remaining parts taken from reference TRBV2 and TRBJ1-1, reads EPEVTQTPSHQVTQMGQEVILRCVPISNHLYFYWYRQILGQKVEFLVSFYNNEISEKSEIFDDQFSVERPDGSNFTLKIRSTKLEDSAMYFCASSVSGHGGTEAFFGQGTRLTVV.

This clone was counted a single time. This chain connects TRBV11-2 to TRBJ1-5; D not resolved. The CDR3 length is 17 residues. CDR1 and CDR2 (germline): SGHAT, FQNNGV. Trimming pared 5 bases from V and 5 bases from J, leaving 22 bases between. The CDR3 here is CASSPGEGLEAYQPQHF. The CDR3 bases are TGTGCCAGCAGCCCCGGAGAGGGTTTGGAGGCCTATCAGCCCCAGCATTTT.

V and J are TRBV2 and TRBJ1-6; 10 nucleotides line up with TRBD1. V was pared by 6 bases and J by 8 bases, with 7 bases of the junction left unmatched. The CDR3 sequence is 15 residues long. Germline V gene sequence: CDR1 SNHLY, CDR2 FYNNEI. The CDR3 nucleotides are TGTGCCAGCAGCCTTGACAGGGGGCGGGATTCACCCCTCCACTTT. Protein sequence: CASSLDRGRDSPLHF.

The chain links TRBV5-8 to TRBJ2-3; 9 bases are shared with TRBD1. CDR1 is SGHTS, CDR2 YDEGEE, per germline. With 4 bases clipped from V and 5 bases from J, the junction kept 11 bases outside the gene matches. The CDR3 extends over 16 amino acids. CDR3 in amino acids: CASSLGGTGLRDTQYF. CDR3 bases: TGTGCCAGCAGCCTGGGAGGGACAGGGCTTCGAGATACGCAGTATTTT.

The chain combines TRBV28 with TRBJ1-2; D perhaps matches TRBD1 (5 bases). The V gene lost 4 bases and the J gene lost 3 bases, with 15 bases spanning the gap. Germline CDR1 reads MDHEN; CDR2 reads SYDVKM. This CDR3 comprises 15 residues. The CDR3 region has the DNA TGTGCCAGCAGTTCACCGCGGGGCAGCCACTATGGCTACACCTTC. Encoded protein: CASSSPRGSHYGYTF.

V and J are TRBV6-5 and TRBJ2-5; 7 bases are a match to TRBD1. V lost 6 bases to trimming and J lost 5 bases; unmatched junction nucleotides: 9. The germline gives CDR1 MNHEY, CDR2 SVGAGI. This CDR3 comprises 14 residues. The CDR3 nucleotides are TGTGCCAGCAGAAGAGGGGGCCGAGGTGAGACCCAGTACTTC. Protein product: CASRRGGRGETQYF.

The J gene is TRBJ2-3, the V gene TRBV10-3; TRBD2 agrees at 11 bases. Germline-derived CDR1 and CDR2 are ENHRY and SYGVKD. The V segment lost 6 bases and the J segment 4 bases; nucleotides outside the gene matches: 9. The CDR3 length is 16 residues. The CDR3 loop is CAIRSLAGGNPDTQYF. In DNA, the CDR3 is TGTGCCATCAGGAGCCTAGCGGGGGGCAACCCAGATACGCAGTATTTT.

CDR3 sequence reads: CASSAEYNEQFF. CDR3 DNA sequence: TGTGCCAGCAGCGCCGAATACAATGAGCAGTTCTTC. This chain uses TRBV7-9 with TRBJ2-1; D gene ambiguous. CDR1 and CDR2 from the germline V gene are SEHNR and FQNEAQ (reference sequence). V lost 5 bases and J lost 4, with 6 bases in between. This CDR3 contains 12 residues.

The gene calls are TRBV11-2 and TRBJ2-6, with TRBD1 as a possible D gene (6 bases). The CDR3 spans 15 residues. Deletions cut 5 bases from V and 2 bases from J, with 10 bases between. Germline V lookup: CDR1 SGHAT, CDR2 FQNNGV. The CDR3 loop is CASSRTETGANVLTF. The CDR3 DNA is TGTGCCAGCAGCCGGACAGAGACTGGGGCCAACGTCCTGACTTTC. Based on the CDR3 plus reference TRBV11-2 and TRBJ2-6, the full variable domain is EAGVAQSPRYKIIEKRQSVAFWCNPISGHATLYWYQQILGQGPKLLIQFQNNGVVDDSQLPKDRFSAERLKGVDSTLKIQPAKLEDSAVYLCASSRTETGANVLTFGAGSRLTVL.

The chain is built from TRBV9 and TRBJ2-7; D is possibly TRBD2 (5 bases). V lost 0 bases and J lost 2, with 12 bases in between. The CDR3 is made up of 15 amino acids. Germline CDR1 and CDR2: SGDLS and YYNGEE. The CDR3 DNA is TGTGCCAGCAGCGTAGCCGGGGTCTCGGCCTACGAGCAGTACTTC. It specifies CASSVAGVSAYEQYF.

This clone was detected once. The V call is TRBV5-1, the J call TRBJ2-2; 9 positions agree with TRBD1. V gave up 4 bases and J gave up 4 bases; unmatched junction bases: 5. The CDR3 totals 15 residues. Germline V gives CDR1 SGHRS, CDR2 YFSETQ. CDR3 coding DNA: TGCGCCAGCAGCCGGGACAGGGAAAGCACCGGGGAGCTGTTTTTT. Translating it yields CASSRDRESTGELFF.

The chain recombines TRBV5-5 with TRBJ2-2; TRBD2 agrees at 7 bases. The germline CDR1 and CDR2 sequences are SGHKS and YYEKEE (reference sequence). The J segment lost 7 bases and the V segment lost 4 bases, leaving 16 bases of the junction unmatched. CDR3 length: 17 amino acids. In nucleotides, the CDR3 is TGTGCCAGCAGCAAACAACCGGGACTACCCTTTAACGGGGAGCTGTTTTTT. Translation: CASSKQPGLPFNGELFF.

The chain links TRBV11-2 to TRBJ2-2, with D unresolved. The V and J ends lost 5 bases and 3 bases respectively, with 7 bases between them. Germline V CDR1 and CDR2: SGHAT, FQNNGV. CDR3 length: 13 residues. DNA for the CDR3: TGTGCCAGCAGCACACAGTACACCGGGGAGCTGTTTTTT. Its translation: CASSTQYTGELFF.

The CDR3 DNA reads as TGTGCCAGTAGCCACTTAGCGGGGGACTCCTACGAGCAGTACTTC. It is translated as CASSHLAGDSYEQYF. This chain links TRBV19 with TRBJ2-7; the match to TRBD2 covers 9 bases. Germline V gives CDR1 LNHDA, CDR2 SQIVND (reference sequence). V shed 6 bases, J shed 0 bases, and the junction held 6 bases outside the gene matches. The length of the CDR3 is 15 residues.

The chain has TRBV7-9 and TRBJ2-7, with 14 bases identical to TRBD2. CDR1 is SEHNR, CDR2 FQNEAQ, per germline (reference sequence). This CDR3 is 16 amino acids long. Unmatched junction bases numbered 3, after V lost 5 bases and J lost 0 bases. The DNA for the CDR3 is TGTGCCAGCAGCCAGGGACTAGCGGGGGCCTCCTACGAGCAGTACTTC. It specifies CASSQGLAGASYEQYF.

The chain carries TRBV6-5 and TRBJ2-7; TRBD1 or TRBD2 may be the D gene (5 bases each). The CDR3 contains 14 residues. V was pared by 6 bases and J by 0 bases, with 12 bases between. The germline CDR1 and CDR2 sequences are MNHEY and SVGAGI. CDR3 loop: CASRGRLLSYEQYF. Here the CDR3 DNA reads TGTGCCAGCAGGGGACGGCTACTCTCCTACGAGCAGTACTTC.

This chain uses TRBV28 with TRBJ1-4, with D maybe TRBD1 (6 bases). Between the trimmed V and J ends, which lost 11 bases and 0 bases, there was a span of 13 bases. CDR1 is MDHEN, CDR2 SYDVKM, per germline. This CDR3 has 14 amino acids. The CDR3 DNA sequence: TGTGCCGCCAGGGGAGGGGCAACTAATGAAAAACTGTTTTTT. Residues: CAARGGATNEKLFF.